This entry concerns a single T cell receptor (beta chain). Its antigen is unidentified. The CDR3 runs to 13 residues. Germline CDR1 reads DFQATT; CDR2 reads SNEGSKA (reference sequence). Trimming at V came to 3 bases and at J to 1 base, leaving 3 bases not matched to a gene. The sample comes from a study of blood T cells in healthy people across ages. Overall study: The template switching approach captured approximately one barcoded beta molecule for every two T cells.

Overall study results and limits: What prevented conclusive comparison of naive and antigen-experienced cells was that PBMCs were unsorted.

For the second PCR, which ran for about 6 to 12 cycles, a sample-barcoded 5' primer and a J-beta primer mix were used. Using its own MiXCR run on the 5' RACE reads, TCRdb lists one record per CDR3 protein. This table has around 700,000 distinct CDR3 sequences, 25% appearing once. The sample was also reused in another study, on T cells of mothers and their children. That investigation notes: Barcodes for each sample and 2-4 random nucleotides were added by the M1S primer used in the second PCR. Evidence of persistent microchimeric T cell clones was absent.

This sequence was found in a boy younger than 18 in good health. The chain employs TRBV20-1 and TRBJ2-7; 7 bases fit TRBD2. Sequencing input: blood. The CDR3 is CSASSSGSYEQYF. The CDR3 DNA follows: TGCAGTGCTAGTTCTAGCGGATCCTACGAGCAGTACTTC.